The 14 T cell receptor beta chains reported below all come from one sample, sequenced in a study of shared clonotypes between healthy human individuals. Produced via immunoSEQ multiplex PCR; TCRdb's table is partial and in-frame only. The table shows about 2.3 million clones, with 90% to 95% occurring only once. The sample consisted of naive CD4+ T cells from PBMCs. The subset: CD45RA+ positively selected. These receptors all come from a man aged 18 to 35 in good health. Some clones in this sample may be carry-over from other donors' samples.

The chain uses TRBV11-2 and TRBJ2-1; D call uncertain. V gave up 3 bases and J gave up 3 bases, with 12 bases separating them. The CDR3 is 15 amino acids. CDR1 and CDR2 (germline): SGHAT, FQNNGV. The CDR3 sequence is CASSFDTLGYNEQFF. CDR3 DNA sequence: TGTGCCAGCAGCTTTGATACGTTAGGCTACAATGAGCAGTTCTTC.

The CDR3 loop is CASVGYSYEQYF. CDR3 coding DNA: TGTGCCAGCGTGGGTTACTCCTACGAGCAGTACTTC. V usage is TRBV28 and J usage is TRBJ2-7; D remains ambiguous. Trimming removed 8 bases from V and 0 bases from J, with 8 bases in between. The CDR3 spans 12 residues. The germline V gene has CDR1 MDHEN and CDR2 SYDVKM.

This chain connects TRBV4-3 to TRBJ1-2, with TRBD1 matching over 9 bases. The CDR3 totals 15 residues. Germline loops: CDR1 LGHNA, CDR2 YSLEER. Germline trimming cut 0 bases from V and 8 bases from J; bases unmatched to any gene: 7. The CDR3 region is CASSQDHRGLRGYTF. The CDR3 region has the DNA TGCGCCAGCAGCCAAGACCACAGGGGGCTGAGAGGCTACACCTTC.

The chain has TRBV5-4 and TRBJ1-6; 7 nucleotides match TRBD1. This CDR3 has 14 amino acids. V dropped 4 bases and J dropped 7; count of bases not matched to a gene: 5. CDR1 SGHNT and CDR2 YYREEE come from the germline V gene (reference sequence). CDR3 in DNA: TGTGCCAGCAGCAAGGGGGACAGCAATTCACCCCTCCACTTT. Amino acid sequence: CASSKGDSNSPLHF.

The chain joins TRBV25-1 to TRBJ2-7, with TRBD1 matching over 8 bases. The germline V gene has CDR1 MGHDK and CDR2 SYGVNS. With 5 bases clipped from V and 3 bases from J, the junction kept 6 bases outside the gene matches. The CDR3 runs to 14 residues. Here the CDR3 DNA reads TGTGCCAGCAGTCCCACAGGGGGGAACTACGAGCAGTACTTC. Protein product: CASSPTGGNYEQYF.

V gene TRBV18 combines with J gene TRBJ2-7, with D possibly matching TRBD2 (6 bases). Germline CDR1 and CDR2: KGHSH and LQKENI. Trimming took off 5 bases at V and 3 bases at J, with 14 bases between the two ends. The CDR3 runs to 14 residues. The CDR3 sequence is CASSSGLAYYEQYF. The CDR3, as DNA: TGTGCCAGCTCATCGGGACTCGCCTACTACGAGCAGTACTTC.

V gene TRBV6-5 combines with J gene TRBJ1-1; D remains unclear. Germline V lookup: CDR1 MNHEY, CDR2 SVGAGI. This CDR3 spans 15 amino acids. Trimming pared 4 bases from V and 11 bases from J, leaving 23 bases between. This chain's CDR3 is CASSFWPGPGREAFF. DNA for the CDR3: TGTGCCAGCAGTTTCTGGCCGGGCCCCGGTCGAGAGGCTTTCTTT.

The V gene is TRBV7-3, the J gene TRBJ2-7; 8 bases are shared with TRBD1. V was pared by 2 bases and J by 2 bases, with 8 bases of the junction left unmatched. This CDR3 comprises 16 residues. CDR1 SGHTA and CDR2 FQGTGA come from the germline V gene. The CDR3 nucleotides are TGTGCCAGCAGCTTAGAGGCAGGGGGCGTCGCCTACGAGCAGTACTTC. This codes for CASSLEAGGVAYEQYF.

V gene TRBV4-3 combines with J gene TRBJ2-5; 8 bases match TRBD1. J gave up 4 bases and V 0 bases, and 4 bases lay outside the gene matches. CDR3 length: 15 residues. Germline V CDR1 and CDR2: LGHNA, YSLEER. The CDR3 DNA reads TGCGCCAGCAGCCAAGATAGCAGGGGGCTAGAGACCCAGTACTTC. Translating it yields CASSQDSRGLETQYF.

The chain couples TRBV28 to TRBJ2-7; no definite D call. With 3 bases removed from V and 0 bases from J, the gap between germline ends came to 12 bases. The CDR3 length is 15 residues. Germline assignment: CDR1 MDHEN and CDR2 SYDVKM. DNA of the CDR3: TGTGCCAGCAGTTTTGGACCCTCTTACTCCTACGAGCAGTACTTC. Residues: CASSFGPSYSYEQYF.

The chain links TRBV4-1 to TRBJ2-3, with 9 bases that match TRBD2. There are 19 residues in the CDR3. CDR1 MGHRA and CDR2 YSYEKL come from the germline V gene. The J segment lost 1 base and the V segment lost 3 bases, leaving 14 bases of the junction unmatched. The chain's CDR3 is CASSQSASRRTSGTDTQYF. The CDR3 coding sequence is TGCGCCAGCAGCCAGTCCGCTTCGCGAAGGACTAGCGGCACAGATACGCAGTATTTT.

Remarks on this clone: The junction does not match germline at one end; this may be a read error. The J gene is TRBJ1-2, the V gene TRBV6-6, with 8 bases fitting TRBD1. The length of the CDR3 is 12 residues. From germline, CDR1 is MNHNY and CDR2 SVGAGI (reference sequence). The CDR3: CASSPGQAHYLF. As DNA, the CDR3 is TGTGCCAGCAGCCCGGGACAGGCCCACTATCTCTTC.

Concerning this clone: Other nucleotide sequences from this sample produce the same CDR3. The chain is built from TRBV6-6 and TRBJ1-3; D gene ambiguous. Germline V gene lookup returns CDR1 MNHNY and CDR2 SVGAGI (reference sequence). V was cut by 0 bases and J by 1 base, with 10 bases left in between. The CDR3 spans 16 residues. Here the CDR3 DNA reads TGTGCCAGCAGTTACTCGAGTTCCGGGTCTGGAAACACCATATATTTT. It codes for CASSYSSSGSGNTIYF.

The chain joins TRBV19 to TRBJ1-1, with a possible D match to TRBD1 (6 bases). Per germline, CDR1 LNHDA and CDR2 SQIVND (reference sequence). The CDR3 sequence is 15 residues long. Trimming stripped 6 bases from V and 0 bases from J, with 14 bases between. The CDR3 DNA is TGTGCCAGTAGAGGGGGAATGAGCATGAACACTGAAGCTTTCTTT. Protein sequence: CASRGGMSMNTEAFF.